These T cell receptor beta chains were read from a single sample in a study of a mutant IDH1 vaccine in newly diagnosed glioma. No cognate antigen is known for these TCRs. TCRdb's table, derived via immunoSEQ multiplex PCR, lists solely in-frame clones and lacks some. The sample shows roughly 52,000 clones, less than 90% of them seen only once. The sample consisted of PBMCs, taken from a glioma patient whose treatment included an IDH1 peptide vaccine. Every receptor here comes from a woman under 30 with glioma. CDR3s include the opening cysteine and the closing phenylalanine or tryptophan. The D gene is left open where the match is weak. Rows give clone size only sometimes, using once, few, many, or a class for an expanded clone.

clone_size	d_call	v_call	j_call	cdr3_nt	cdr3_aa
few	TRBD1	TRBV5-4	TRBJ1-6	TGTGCCAGCAGCTTTACAGGGGGTGAGAGGCCCCTCCACTTT	CASSFTGGERPLHF
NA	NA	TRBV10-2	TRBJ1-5	TGCGCCAGCAGTGAGTTAGGGGGTGGTATAGGGAGCAATCAGCCCCAGCATTTT	CASSELGGGIGSNQPQHF
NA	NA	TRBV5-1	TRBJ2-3	TGCGCCAGCAGCACGACCACTAGCCCGGCAGATACGCAGTATTTT	CASSTTTSPADTQYF
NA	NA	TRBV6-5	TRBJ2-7	TGTGCCAGCAGTTACAAACGTACCTCTACCGAGCAGTACTTC	CASSYKRTSTEQYF
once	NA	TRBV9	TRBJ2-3	TGTGCCAGCAGCCTCTCCCTCAGGACAGATACGCAGTATTTT	CASSLSLRTDTQYF
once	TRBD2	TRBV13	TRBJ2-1	TGTGCCAGCAGCCCCTCGGGCGGGAGGGGATCCTACAATGAGCAGTTCTTC	CASSPSGGRGSYNEQFF
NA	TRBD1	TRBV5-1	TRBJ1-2	TGCGCCAGCAGCCATTCCGGGACAGGGGGCGCGAACTATGGCTACACCTTC	CASSHSGTGGANYGYTF
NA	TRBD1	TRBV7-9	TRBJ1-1	TGTGCCAGCAGCCTGGGACAGGGGAACACTGAAGCTTTCTTT	CASSLGQGNTEAFF
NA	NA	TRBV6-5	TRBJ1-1	TGTGCCAGCAGTTACGGGACACTGAACACTGAAGCTTTCTTT	CASSYGTLNTEAFF
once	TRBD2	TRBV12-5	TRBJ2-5	TGTGCTAGTGCCCTTAGGGGGGCTGAGCGGGAGGGGCGCCGGGCGCAAGAGACCCAGTACTTC	CASALRGAEREGRRAQETQYF
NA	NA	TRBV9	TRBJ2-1	TGTGCCAGCAGCGTAGGCCAGGGGTATGAGCAGTTCTTC	CASSVGQGYEQFF
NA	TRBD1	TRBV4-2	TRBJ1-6	TGTGCCAGCAGCCCCGCCTGGACAGGTGGAAAATCACCCCTCCACTTT	CASSPAWTGGKSPLHF
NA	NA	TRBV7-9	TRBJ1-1	TGTGCCAGCAGCTTAGATCCGGGGTCCACTGAAGCTTTCTTT	CASSLDPGSTEAFF
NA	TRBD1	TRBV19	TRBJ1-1	TGTGCCAGTAGGGAGGGGGCGGGCACTGAAGCTTTCTTT	CASREGAGTEAFF
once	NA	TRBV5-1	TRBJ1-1	TGCGCCAGCAGCCGGGGATTGAACACTGAAGCTTTCTTT	CASSRGLNTEAFF
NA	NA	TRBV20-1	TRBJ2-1	TGCAGTGCTAGACAATACAATGAGCAGTTCTTC	CSARQYNEQFF
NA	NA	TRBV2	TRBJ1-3	TGTGCCAGCAGTGAAGGGAACTCTGGAAACACCATATATTTT	CASSEGNSGNTIYF
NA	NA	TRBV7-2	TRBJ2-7	TGTGCCAGCAGCTTAGTTTCACAGTCGAACTACGAGCAGTACTTC	CASSLVSQSNYEQYF
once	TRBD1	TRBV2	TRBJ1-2	TGTGCCAGCAGCCAACAGGGGGTGATCTATGGCTACACCTTC	CASSQQGVIYGYTF
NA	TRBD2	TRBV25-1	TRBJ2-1	TGTGCCAGCAGCCTCCCGACTAGCGGGGTAACCTACAATGAGCAGTTCTTC	CASSLPTSGVTYNEQFF
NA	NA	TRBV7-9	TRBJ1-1	TGTGCCAGCAGCTTAGTTAGGGCCATGAACACTGAAGCTTTCTTT	CASSLVRAMNTEAFF
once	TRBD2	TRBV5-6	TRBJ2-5	TGTGCCAGCAGCTTGGACCCGACGGGAGGCCTCCGAGAGACCCAGTACTTC	CASSLDPTGGLRETQYF
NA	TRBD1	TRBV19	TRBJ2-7	TGTGCCAGTAGGGGACAGGCCGCCTGGGGGGAGCAGTACTTC	CASRGQAAWGEQYF
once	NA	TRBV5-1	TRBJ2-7	TGCGCCAGCAGCTCAGGACGCCAATTGGAAAGGCGGGAGCAGTACTTC	CASSSGRQLERREQYF
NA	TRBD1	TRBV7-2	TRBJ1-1	TGTGCCAGCAGCTTTGCAGACAGGGGAGTGGTAGCCACTGAAGCTTTCTTT	CASSFADRGVVATEAFF
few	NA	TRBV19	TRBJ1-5	TGTGCCAGTAGTCCAATGAGTCGTAGCAATCAGCCCCAGCATTTT	CASSPMSRSNQPQHF
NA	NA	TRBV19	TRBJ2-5	TGTGCCAGTAGTATGATAAACAGGGGAGGCCAACAAGAGACCCAGTACTTC	CASSMINRGGQQETQYF
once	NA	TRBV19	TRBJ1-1	TGTGCCAGTAGTTTAGACTCCCAGAACACTGAAGCTTTCTTT	CASSLDSQNTEAFF
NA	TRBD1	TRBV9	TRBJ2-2	TGTGCCAGCAGCGTACGGACAGGAAACACCGGGGAGCTGTTTTTT	CASSVRTGNTGELFF
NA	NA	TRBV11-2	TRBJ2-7	TGTGCCAGCAGCTTAGATCCGGGGATCTCCTACGAGCAGTACTTC	CASSLDPGISYEQYF
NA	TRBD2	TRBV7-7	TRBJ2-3	TGTGCTAGCAGCCCCGGACTAGGGTCCACAGATACGCAGTATTTT	CASSPGLGSTDTQYF
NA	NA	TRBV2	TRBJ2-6	TGTGCCGCTCTTAGATCTTACTCTGGGGCCAACGTCCTGACTTTC	CAALRSYSGANVLTF
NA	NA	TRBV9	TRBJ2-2	TGTGCCAGCAGCGTATCCGTCACCGGGGAGCTGTTTTTT	CASSVSVTGELFF